This T cell receptor (beta chain) derives from a study of a mutant IDH1 vaccine in newly diagnosed glioma. Study-wide context: The start of vaccination came 4-6 weeks after radiotherapy alone, or with temozolomide cycles. Therapy received beforehand was radiotherapy, temozolomide, or both, with most patients given both.

About this clone: Its antigen remains unknown.

The length of the CDR3 is 14 residues. After removal of 6 bases from V and 7 bases from J, the junction contained 8 bases not matched to a gene. The V gene's germline CDR1 is SEHNR and CDR2 FQNEAQ (reference sequence). Documented time point: week 23, last vaccination. Every vaccine dose comprised 300 ug of mutant IDH1 20-mer peptide plus topical imiquimod. Assay: immunoSEQ multiplex PCR; the TCRdb copy retains only in-frame clones and omits some. The table records around 9,700 clones, around 88% of them present only once. This TCR was sampled from a middle-aged woman with glioma. Some clones in this sample may be carry-over from other donors' samples. The J gene is TRBJ2-7, the V gene TRBV7-9; 11 positions agree with TRBD2. Sequencing used PBMCs, obtained from a glioma patient whose treatment included an IDH1 peptide vaccine. In DNA form, the CDR3 reads TGTGCCAGCAGTCGTACTAGCGGGGGCTTGGAGCAGTACTTC. Translated: CASSRTSGGLEQYF.